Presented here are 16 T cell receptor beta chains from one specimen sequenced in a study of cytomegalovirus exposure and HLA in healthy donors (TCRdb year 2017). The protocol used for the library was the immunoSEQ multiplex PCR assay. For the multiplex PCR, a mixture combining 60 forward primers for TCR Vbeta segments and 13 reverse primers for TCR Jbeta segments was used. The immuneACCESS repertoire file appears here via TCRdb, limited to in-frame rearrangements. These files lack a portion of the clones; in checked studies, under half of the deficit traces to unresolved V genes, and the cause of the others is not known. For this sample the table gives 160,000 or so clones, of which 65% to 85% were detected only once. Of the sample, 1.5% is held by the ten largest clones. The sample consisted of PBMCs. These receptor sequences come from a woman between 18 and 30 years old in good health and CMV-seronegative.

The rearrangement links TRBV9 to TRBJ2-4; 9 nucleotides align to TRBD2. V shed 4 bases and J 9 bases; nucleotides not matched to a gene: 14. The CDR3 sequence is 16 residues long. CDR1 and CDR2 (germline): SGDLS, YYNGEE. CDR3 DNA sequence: TGTGCCAGCAGCCCACCGGGACTAGCTCAAGGACGCATTCAGTACTTC. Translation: CASSPPGLAQGRIQYF.

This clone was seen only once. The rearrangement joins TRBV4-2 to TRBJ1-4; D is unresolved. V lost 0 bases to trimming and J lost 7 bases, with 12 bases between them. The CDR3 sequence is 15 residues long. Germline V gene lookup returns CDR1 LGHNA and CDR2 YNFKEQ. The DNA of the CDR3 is TGTGCCAGCAGCCAAGATTACCTCGTGCGTGAAAAACTGTTTTTT. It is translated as CASSQDYLVREKLFF.

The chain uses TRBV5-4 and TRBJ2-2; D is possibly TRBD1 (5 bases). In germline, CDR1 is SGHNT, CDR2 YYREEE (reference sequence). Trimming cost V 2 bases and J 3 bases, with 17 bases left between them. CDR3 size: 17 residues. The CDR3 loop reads CASSLLAGRGYTGELFF. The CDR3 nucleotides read TGTGCCAGCAGCTTACTCGCAGGGCGTGGGTACACCGGGGAGCTGTTTTTT.

The CDR3 DNA sequence: TGTGCCAGCAGCTTGAAGGGGGTCGAGGGGGAAGGCTACACCTTC. As protein: CASSLKGVEGEGYTF. V usage is TRBV5-6 and J usage is TRBJ1-2; a possible D gene is TRBD1 (6 bases). The germline V and J ends were trimmed by 1 base and 8 bases, with 18 bases remaining between them. The CDR3 is 15 residues long. Germline V gives CDR1 SGHDT, CDR2 YYEEEE.

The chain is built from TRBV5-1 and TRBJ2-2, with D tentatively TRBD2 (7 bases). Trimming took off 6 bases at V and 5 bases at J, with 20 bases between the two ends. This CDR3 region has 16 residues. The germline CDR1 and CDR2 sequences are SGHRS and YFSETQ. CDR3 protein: CASTPGRGIATGELFF. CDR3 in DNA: TGCGCCAGCACCCCTGGGAGGGGGATTGCAACCGGGGAGCTGTTTTTT.

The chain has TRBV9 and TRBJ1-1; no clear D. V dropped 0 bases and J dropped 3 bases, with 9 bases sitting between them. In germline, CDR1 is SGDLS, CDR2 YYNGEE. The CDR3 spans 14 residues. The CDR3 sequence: CASSVARRYTEAFF. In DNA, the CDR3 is TGTGCCAGCAGCGTAGCTCGCAGGTACACTGAAGCTTTCTTT.

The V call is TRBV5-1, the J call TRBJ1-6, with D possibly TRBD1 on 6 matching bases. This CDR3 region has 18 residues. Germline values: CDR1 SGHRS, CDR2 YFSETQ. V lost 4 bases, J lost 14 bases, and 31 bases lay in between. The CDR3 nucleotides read TGCGCCAGCAGCCCGAACGGCTTACAAGAACAGGGAACCCGGGCCCTCCACTTT. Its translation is CASSPNGLQEQGTRALHF.

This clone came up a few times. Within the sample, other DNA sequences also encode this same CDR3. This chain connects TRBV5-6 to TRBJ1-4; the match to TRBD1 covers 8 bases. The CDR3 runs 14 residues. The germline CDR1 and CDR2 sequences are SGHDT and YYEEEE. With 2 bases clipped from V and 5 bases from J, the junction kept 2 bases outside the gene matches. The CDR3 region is CASSFGTGNEKLFF. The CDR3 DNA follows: TGTGCCAGCAGCTTTGGGACAGGCAATGAAAAACTGTTTTTT.

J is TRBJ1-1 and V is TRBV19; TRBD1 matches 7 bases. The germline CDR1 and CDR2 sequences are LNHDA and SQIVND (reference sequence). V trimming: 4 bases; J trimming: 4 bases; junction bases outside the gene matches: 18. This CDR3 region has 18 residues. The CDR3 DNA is TGTGCCAGTAGTACCCCTTGGCCAGGGGGTAGTTCTAGCACTGAAGCTTTCTTT. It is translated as CASSTPWPGGSSSTEAFF. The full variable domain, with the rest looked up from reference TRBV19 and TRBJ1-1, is DGGITQSPKYLFRKEGQNVTLSCEQNLNHDAMYWYRQDPGQGLRLIYYSQIVNDFQKGDIAEGYSVSREKKESFPLTVTSAQKNPTAFYLCASSTPWPGGSSSTEAFFGQGTRLTVV.

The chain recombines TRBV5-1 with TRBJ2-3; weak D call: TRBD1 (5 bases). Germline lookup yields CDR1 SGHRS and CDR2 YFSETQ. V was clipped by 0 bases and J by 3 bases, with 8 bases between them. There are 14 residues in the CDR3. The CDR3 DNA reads TGCGCCAGCAGCTTGGATGCAGGGACAGATACGCAGTATTTT. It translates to CASSLDAGTDTQYF. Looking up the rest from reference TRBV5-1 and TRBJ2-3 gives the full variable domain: KAGVTQTPRYLIKTRGQQVTLSCSPISGHRSVSWYQQTPGQGLQFLFEYFSETQRNKGNFPGRFSGRQFSNSRSEMNVSTLELGDSALYLCASSLDAGTDTQYFGPGTRLTVL.

The CDR3 nucleotides read TGTGCCAGCAGTAAAAAAGGACAGGGGGCCCCTAATCAGCCCCAGCATTTT. It translates to CASSKKGQGAPNQPQHF. This rearrangement joins TRBV28 to TRBJ1-5, with 11 positions matching TRBD1. V was pared by 5 bases and J by 4 bases, with 10 bases of the junction left unmatched. This CDR3 spans 17 amino acids. Germline CDR1 and CDR2: MDHEN and SYDVKM.

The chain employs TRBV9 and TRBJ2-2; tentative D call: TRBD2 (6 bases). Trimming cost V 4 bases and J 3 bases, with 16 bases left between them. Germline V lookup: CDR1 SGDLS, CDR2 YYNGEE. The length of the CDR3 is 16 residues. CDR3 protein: CASSPPGLPYTGELFF. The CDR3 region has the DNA TGTGCCAGCAGCCCCCCCGGACTACCCTACACCGGGGAGCTGTTTTTT.

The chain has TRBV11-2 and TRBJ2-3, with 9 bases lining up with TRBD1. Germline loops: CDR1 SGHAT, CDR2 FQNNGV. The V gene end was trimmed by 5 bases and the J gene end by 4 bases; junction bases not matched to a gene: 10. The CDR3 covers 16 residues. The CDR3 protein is CASSTYRGPGADTQYF. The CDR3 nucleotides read TGTGCCAGCAGCACCTACAGGGGGCCAGGGGCAGATACGCAGTATTTT.

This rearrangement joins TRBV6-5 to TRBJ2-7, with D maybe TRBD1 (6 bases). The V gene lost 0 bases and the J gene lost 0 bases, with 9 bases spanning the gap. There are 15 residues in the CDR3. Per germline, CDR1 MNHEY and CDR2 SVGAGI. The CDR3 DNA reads TGTGCCAGCAGTTACTCGGCGGACAGCTCCTACGAGCAGTACTTC. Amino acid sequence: CASSYSADSSYEQYF.

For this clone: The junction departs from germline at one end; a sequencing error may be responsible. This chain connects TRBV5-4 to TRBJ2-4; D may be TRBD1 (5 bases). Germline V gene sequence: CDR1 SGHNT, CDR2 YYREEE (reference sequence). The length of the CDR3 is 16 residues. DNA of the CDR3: TGTGCCAGCCCAAACTACAGGATATTAGCCAAAAACAGTCAGTACTTC. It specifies CASPNYRILAKNSQYF.

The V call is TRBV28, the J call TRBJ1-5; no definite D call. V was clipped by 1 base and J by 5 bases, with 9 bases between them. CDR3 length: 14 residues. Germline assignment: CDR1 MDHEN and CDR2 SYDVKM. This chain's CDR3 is CASSLSGWYQPQHF. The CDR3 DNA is TGTGCCAGCAGTTTATCGGGGTGGTATCAGCCCCAGCATTTT.